The clone carrying this T cell receptor beta chain was counted only a few times. The sample belongs to a study of long-term antiretroviral therapy in people with HIV. immunoSEQ v3.0 was run at survey level. The table came from immunoSEQ multiplex PCR; TCRdb's copy has only in-frame clones and leaves some out. The repertoire has fewer than 40,000 clones, approximately 86% of them found once; the top ten carry almost 4%. The ends lost 5 bases at V and 1 base at J; junction bases unmatched: 11. Looked up from germline, CDR1 is SQVTM and CDR2 is ANQGSEA. CDR3 length: 17 residues. The specimen comprised unsorted PBMCs, sampled just before starting antiretroviral therapy. This chain uses TRBV29-1 with TRBJ2-6, with 7 bases aligning to TRBD1. This sequence originates from a woman in her late teens or twenties with HIV. CDR3 residues: CSVLDDRVPSGANVLTF. The CDR3 DNA is TGCAGCGTTCTAGATGACAGGGTGCCGTCTGGGGCCAACGTCCTGACTTTC.